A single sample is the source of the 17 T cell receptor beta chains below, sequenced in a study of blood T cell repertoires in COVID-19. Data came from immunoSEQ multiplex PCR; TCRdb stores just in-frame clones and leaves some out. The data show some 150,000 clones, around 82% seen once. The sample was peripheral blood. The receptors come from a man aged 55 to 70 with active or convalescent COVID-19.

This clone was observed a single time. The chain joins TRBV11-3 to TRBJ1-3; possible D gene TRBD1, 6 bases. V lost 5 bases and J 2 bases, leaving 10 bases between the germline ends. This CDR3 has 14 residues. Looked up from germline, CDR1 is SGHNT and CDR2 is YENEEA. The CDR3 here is CASSQGPPGNTIYF. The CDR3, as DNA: TGTGCCAGCAGCCAGGGGCCACCTGGAAACACCATATATTTT.

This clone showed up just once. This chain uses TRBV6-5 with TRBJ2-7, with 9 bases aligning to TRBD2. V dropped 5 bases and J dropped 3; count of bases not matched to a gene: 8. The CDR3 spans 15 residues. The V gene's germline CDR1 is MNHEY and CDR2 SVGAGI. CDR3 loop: CASSPIGTSLYEQYF. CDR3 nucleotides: TGTGCCAGCAGTCCCATTGGGACTAGCCTCTACGAGCAGTACTTC.

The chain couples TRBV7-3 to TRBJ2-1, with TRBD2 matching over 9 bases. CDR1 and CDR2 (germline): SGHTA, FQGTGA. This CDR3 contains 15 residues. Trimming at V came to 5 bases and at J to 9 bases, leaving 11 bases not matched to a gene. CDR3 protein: CASSKGAGGPREQFF. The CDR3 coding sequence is TGTGCCAGCAGCAAGGGGGCGGGAGGGCCGCGTGAGCAGTTCTTC.

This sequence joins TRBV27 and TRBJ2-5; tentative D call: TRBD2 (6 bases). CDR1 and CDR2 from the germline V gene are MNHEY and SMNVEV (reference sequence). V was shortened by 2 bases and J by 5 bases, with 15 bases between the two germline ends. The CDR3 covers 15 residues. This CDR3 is CASSLGTGGGETQYF. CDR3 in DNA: TGTGCCAGCAGTTTAGGTACAGGTGGGGGGGAGACCCAGTACTTC.

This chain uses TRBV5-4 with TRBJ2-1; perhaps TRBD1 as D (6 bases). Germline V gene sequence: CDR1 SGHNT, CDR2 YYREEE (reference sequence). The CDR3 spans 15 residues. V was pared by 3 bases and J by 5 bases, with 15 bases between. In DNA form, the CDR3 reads TGTGCCAGCAGCTCAAGAGGGACATCCGACAATGAGCAGTTCTTC. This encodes CASSSRGTSDNEQFF.

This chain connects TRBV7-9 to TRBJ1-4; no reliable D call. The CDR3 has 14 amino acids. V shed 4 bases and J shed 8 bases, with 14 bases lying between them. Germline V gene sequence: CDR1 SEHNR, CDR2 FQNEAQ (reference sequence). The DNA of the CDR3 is TGTGCCAGCAGCTCCCCTACGAGATCGGAAAAACTGTTTTTT. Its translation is CASSSPTRSEKLFF.

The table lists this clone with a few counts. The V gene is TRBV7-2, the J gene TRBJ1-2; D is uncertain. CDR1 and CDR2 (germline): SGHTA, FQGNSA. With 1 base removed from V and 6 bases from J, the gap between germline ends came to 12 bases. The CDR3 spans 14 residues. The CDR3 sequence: CASSLGPGGDGYTF. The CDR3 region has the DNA TGTGCCAGCAGCTTAGGGCCAGGAGGTGATGGCTACACCTTC.

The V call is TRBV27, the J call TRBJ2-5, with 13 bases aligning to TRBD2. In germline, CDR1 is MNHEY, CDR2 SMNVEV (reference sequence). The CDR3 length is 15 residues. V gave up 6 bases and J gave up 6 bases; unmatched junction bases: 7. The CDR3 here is CASRSLAGGPQTQYF. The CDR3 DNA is TGTGCCAGCAGATCACTAGCGGGAGGGCCACAGACCCAGTACTTC.

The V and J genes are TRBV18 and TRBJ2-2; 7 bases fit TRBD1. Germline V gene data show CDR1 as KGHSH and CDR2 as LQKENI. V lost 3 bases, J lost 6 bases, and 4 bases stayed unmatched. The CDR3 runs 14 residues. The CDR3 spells CASSPSTGSGELFF. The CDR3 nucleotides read TGTGCCAGCTCACCCTCGACAGGGTCCGGGGAGCTGTTTTTT. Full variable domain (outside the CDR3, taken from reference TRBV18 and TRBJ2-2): NAGVMQNPRHLVRRRGQEARLRCSPMKGHSHVYWYRQLPEEGLKFMVYLQKENIIDESGMPKERFSAEFPKEGPSILRIQQVVRGDSAAYFCASSPSTGSGELFFGEGSRLTVL.

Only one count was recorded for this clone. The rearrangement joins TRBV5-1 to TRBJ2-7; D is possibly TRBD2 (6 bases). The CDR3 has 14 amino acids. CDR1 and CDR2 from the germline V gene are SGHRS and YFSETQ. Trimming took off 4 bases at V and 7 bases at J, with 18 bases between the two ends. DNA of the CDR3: TGCGCCAGCAGCATCGGGACTGGGAGAGGGGAGCAGTACTTC. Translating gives CASSIGTGRGEQYF.

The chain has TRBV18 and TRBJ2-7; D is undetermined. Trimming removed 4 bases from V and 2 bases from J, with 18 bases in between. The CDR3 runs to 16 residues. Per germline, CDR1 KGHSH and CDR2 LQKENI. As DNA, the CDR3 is TGTGCCAGCTCACGACCCGCGGAGCGCACTACCTACGAGCAGTACTTC. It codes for CASSRPAERTTYEQYF. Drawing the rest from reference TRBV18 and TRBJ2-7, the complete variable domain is NAGVMQNPRHLVRRRGQEARLRCSPMKGHSHVYWYRQLPEEGLKFMVYLQKENIIDESGMPKERFSAEFPKEGPSILRIQQVVRGDSAAYFCASSRPAERTTYEQYFGPGTRLTVT.

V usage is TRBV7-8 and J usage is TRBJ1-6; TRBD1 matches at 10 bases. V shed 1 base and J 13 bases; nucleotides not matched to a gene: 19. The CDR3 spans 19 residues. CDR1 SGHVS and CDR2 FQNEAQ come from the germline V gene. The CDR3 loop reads CASSLEGQGDRGRPSPLHF. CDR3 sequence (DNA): TGTGCCAGCAGCTTAGAGGGGCAAGGGGACAGGGGCCGTCCATCCCCCCTCCACTTT.

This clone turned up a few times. The CDR3 DNA sequence: TGTGCCAGCAGCTTAGCGGTAGCGGCGACCGGGGAGCTGTTTTTT. Its protein product is CASSLAVAATGELFF. This chain uses TRBV7-6 with TRBJ2-2, with D perhaps matching TRBD2 (6 bases). CDR1 is SGHVS, CDR2 FNYEAQ, per germline. The CDR3 consists of 15 residues. The V end lost 0 bases, the J end lost 5 bases, and 10 bases lay between the germline ends.

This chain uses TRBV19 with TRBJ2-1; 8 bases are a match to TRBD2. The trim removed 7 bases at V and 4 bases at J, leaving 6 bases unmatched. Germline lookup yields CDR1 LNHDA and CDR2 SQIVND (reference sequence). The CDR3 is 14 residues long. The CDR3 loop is CASTPSGLYNEQFF. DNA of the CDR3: TGTGCCAGTACTCCTAGCGGGTTATACAATGAGCAGTTCTTC. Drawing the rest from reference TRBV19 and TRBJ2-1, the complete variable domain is DGGITQSPKYLFRKEGQNVTLSCEQNLNHDAMYWYRQDPGQGLRLIYYSQIVNDFQKGDIAEGYSVSREKKESFPLTVTSAQKNPTAFYLCASTPSGLYNEQFFGPGTRLTVL.

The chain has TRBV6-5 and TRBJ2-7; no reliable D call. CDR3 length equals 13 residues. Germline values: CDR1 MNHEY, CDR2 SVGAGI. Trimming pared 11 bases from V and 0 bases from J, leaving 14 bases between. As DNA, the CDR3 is TGTGCCGGTGGCGGCCGTAGCTCCTACGAGCAGTACTTC. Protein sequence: CAGGGRSSYEQYF.

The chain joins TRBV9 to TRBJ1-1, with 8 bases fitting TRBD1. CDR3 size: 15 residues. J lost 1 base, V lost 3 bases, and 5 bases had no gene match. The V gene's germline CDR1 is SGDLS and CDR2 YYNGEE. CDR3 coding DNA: TGTGCCAGCAGCGCCCACGGACAGGGGAACACTGAAGCTTTCTTT. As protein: CASSAHGQGNTEAFF.

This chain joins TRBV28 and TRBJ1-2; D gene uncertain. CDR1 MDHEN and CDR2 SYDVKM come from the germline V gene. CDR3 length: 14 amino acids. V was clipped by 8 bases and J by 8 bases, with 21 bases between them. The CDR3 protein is CASLSAATALGYTF. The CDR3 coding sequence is TGTGCCAGCCTTAGCGCAGCAACAGCCTTAGGCTACACCTTC.